This TCR beta chain was profiled in a study of beta chain features in type 1 diabetes. Findings of the study overall: PCR might pick shorter templates more often, in the same way for patients and controls. Researchers cautioned that cDNA sequencing could over-represent cells with high TCR expression.

To note about this clone: Its specificity is unknown.

Sequencing targeted expressed TCRB transcripts, as all isolated RNA had been reverse transcribed. Profiling relied on immunoSEQ multiplex PCR, and the TCRdb table lists in-frame clones only, not all of them. The profile shows around 430,000 clones, 25% to 35% of them singletons. The CDR3 loop spans 18 amino acids. The TCR was taken from a man between 18 and 29 years old in good health. What was sequenced was naive CD4+ T cells from blood. The V and J genes are TRBV1 and TRBJ1-1; TRBD1 reflects the table's D call only, with no check against the DNA. TRBV1 is a recognized pseudogene. The CDR3 sequence: CTSSQDADRGQGNTEAFF. CDR3 DNA: TGCACCAGCAGCCAAGATGCGGACAGGGGGCAGGGGAACACTGAAGCTTTCTTT.